These 21 T cell receptor beta chains share one sample of origin, sequenced in a study of blood T cell repertoires in COVID-19. Sequencing was performed with immunoSEQ multiplex PCR; in TCRdb, only in-frame clones are kept and a portion is missing. The data show roughly 150,000 clones, 79% seen once. Sequencing used PBMCs or T cells enriched from blood (not recorded which). The receptors were sampled from a woman aged 70-85 years in a cohort exposed to, infected with or recovered from COVID-19 (not recorded which).

The V and J genes are TRBV27 and TRBJ1-5, with D possibly matching TRBD1 (5 bases). There are 15 residues in the CDR3. The V and J ends lost 6 bases and 3 bases respectively, with 15 bases between them. Germline CDR1 is MNHEY and CDR2 is SMNVEV (reference sequence). CDR3 residues: CASSYGGAANQPQHF. The CDR3 nucleotides are TGTGCCAGCAGCTATGGAGGGGCCGCCAATCAGCCCCAGCATTTT.

This clone occurred a few times. This sequence joins TRBV19 and TRBJ2-1; 9 bases line up with TRBD2. Unmatched junction bases numbered 8, after V lost 6 bases and J lost 2 bases. This CDR3 region has 16 residues. Germline CDR1 and CDR2: LNHDA and SQIVND (reference sequence). The CDR3 sequence: CASSPFLAGAYNEQFF. Written as DNA, the CDR3 is TGTGCCAGTAGCCCTTTTTTAGCGGGGGCCTACAATGAGCAGTTCTTC.

The chain joins TRBV10-3 to TRBJ2-3, with 7 bases that match TRBD1. CDR1 is ENHRY and CDR2 is SYGVKD in the germline V gene. This CDR3 has 15 amino acids. The junction had 6 bases not matched to a gene; V was cut back by 6 bases and J by 0 bases. CDR3 amino acids: CAIRPTGPSTDTQYF. In DNA form, the CDR3 reads TGTGCCATCAGGCCGACAGGGCCTAGCACAGATACGCAGTATTTT.

The rearrangement links TRBV6-2 or TRBV6-3 to TRBJ2-7; D possibly corresponds to TRBD2 (5 bases). Per germline, CDR1 MNHEY and CDR2 SVGEGT. V was shortened by 6 bases and J by 2 bases, with 11 bases between the two germline ends. This CDR3 comprises 13 residues. The CDR3 protein is CASSLGVAYEQYF. CDR3 DNA: TGTGCCAGCAGCCTGGGAGTGGCCTACGAGCAGTACTTC.

V is TRBV5-1 and J is TRBJ2-1; 7 bases are a match to TRBD1. V dropped 0 bases and J dropped 6; count of bases not matched to a gene: 9. Germline lookup yields CDR1 SGHRS and CDR2 YFSETQ. There are 16 residues in the CDR3. CDR3 amino acids: CASSLGDSWLLNEQFF. The CDR3 nucleotides are TGCGCCAGCAGCTTGGGGGACAGCTGGCTACTCAATGAGCAGTTCTTC.

The rearrangement joins TRBV6-5 to TRBJ2-7, with 9 bases lining up with TRBD1. V shed 6 bases and J 2 bases; nucleotides not matched to a gene: 2. The V gene's germline CDR1 is MNHEY and CDR2 SVGAGI. The CDR3 is made up of 13 amino acids. As DNA, the CDR3 is TGTGCCAGCAGAAGACAGGGGGCCTACGAGCAGTACTTC. Translated, it gives CASRRQGAYEQYF.

The V gene is TRBV10-2, the J gene TRBJ1-2; maybe TRBD1 (5 bases). CDR1 and CDR2 (germline): WSHSY, SAAADI. The CDR3 has 15 amino acids. Trimming left V 3 bases short and J 4 bases short, with 15 bases between. The CDR3 DNA reads as TGCGCCAGCAGTGAACCGGGGAGGGGCATCTATGGCTACACCTTC. The encoded protein is CASSEPGRGIYGYTF.

V usage is TRBV2 and J usage is TRBJ2-2; D possibly corresponds to TRBD2 (6 bases). The ends were cut back, 8 bases at V and 3 bases at J, with 13 bases in the middle. The CDR3 sequence is 14 residues long. Germline CDR1 SNHLY, CDR2 FYNNEI. The DNA for the CDR3 is TGTGCCAGCTTCGGGGGTAGAGACACCGGGGAGCTGTTTTTT. Translating gives CASFGGRDTGELFF.

The chain recombines TRBV6-5 with TRBJ2-5; D perhaps matches TRBD1 (6 bases). Germline assignment: CDR1 MNHEY and CDR2 SVGAGI. This CDR3 region has 16 residues. Trimming left V 4 bases short and J 7 bases short, with 22 bases between. In DNA form, the CDR3 reads TGTGCCAGCAGTTCCCTGGGGGCAAGGAGAGTCGGGACCCAGTACTTC. It is translated as CASSSLGARRVGTQYF.

This clone showed up just a few times. The J gene is TRBJ1-2, the V gene TRBV2; D is undetermined. The CDR3 extends over 14 amino acids. Germline loops: CDR1 SNHLY, CDR2 FYNNEI. The germline V and J ends were trimmed by 6 bases and 1 base, with 12 bases remaining between them. The DNA of the CDR3 is TGTGCCAGCAGCCTGACTTCTTTTAACTATGGCTACACCTTC. It translates to CASSLTSFNYGYTF.

This rearrangement joins TRBV5-8 to TRBJ2-1; a weak D match, TRBD1 (5 bases). Germline V gene data show CDR1 as SGHTS and CDR2 as YDEGEE. The CDR3 extends over 15 amino acids. V was clipped by 2 bases and J by 2 bases, with 11 bases between them. The CDR3 DNA follows: TGTGCCAGCAGCTTAGCAGGGATGACCTACAATGAGCAGTTCTTC. It translates to CASSLAGMTYNEQFF.

The chain carries TRBV18 and TRBJ1-2; D unresolved. With 3 bases removed from V and 7 bases from J, the gap between germline ends came to 15 bases. From germline, CDR1 is KGHSH and CDR2 LQKENI. CDR3 size: 14 residues. The CDR3 loop reads CASSPRTSGSGYTF. The DNA for the CDR3 is TGTGCCAGCTCACCCCGGACCTCGGGAAGTGGCTACACCTTC.

The chain employs TRBV6-2 or TRBV6-3 and TRBJ2-2; TRBD1 matches at 7 bases. This CDR3 region has 16 residues. V gave up 6 bases and J gave up 2 bases; unmatched junction bases: 9. Germline CDR1 MNHEY, CDR2 SVGEGT. The DNA of the CDR3 is TGTGCCAGCAGCCTCAGGGGGAGTGATAACACCGGGGAGCTGTTTTTT. This translates into CASSLRGSDNTGELFF.

This clone came up a few times. V is TRBV4-2 and J is TRBJ2-1; no firm D call. The V gene's germline CDR1 is LGHNA and CDR2 YNFKEQ. Trimming took 3 bases from V and 6 from J, leaving 9 bases between them. The CDR3 runs to 13 residues. CDR3 coding DNA: TGTGCCAGCAGCCAGGGCCCAGGCAATGAGCAGTTCTTC. It encodes CASSQGPGNEQFF.

The chain has TRBV5-1 and TRBJ2-1, with TRBD2 matching over 14 bases. This CDR3 comprises 15 residues. V lost 3 bases to trimming and J lost 7 bases; unmatched junction nucleotides: 3. The germline V gene encodes CDR1 SGHRS and CDR2 YFSETQ. CDR3 sequence (DNA): TGCGCCAGCAGCTCGGGGACTAGCGGGAGTAATGAGCAGTTCTTC. This sequence encodes CASSSGTSGSNEQFF.

This chain joins TRBV24-1 and TRBJ2-2; 8 bases are a match to TRBD1. The V segment lost 5 bases and the J segment 5 bases; nucleotides outside the gene matches: 6. Germline CDR1 is KGHDR and CDR2 is SFDVKD. This CDR3 has 15 amino acids. The CDR3 loop reads CATSADRGNTGELFF. In DNA form, the CDR3 reads TGTGCCACCAGTGCCGACAGGGGTAATACCGGGGAGCTGTTTTTT.

The DNA of the CDR3 is TGTGCCAGCAGCCCAAGGGTAGCGGGAGGTTACGAGCAGTACTTC. It specifies CASSPRVAGGYEQYF. The rearrangement joins TRBV11-3 to TRBJ2-7; TRBD2 aligns across 10 bases. CDR3 size: 15 residues. Germline V gene lookup returns CDR1 SGHNT and CDR2 YENEEA. The V segment lost 5 bases and the J segment 4 bases; nucleotides outside the gene matches: 8.

The V gene is TRBV2, the J gene TRBJ2-7; 8 bases match TRBD2. The CDR3 sequence is 12 residues long. Germline V gene sequence: CDR1 SNHLY, CDR2 FYNNEI. J was trimmed by 5 bases and V by 10 bases; bases with no gene match: 7. CDR3 sequence (DNA): TGTGCCACTGGACTAGCTGTTAACGAGCAGTACTTC. Its translation is CATGLAVNEQYF.

This clone occurred once. The V call is TRBV28, the J call TRBJ2-1; D might be TRBD2 (5 bases). The CDR3 sequence is 14 residues long. Germline lookup yields CDR1 MDHEN and CDR2 SYDVKM. Trimming left V 4 bases short and J 0 bases short, with 7 bases between. CDR3 nucleotide sequence: TGTGCCAGCAGTTCCGGAGGCTCCTACAATGAGCAGTTCTTC. Residues: CASSSGGSYNEQFF.

The chain uses TRBV11-3 and TRBJ2-2; 7 nucleotides match TRBD2. The V segment lost 5 bases and the J segment 1 base; nucleotides outside the gene matches: 7. Germline values: CDR1 SGHNT, CDR2 YENEEA. CDR3 length: 16 residues. The CDR3 DNA follows: TGTGCCAGCAGCCCCCTTGGGGGGGTGAACACCGGGGAGCTGTTTTTT. Protein product: CASSPLGGVNTGELFF. Supplemented by reference TRBV11-3 and TRBJ2-2, the full variable domain reads EAGVVQSPRYKIIEKKQPVAFWCNPISGHNTLYWYLQNLGQGPELLIRYENEEAVDDSQLPKDRFSAERLKGVDSTLKIQPAELGDSAVYLCASSPLGGVNTGELFFGEGSRLTVL.

The rearrangement links TRBV30 to TRBJ2-7; weak D call: TRBD2 (5 bases). Trimming shortened V by 0 bases and J by 7 bases, and 16 bases separated the two germline ends. The germline V gene encodes CDR1 GTSNPN and CDR2 SVGIG (reference sequence). This CDR3 region has 14 residues. The CDR3 is CAWSVTSWTEEQYF. CDR3 DNA sequence: TGTGCCTGGAGTGTAACCTCCTGGACTGAAGAGCAGTACTTC.